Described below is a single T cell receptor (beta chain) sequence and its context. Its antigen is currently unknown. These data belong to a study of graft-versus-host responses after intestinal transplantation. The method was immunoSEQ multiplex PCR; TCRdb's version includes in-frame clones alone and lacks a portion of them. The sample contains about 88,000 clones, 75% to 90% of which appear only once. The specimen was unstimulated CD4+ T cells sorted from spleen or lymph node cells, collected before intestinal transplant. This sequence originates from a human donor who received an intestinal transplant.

The CDR3 reads CARRRPYYNSPLHF. CDR3 DNA sequence: TGTGCCAGGAGGCGCCCCTACTATAATTCACCCCTCCACTTT. This chain connects TRBV21-1 to TRBJ1-6. TRBV21-1 is flagged as a pseudogene. The CDR3 is 14 amino acids.